These T cell receptor beta chains were read from a single sample in a study of T cell clusters in autoimmune cytopenias. From the multiplex PCR reads, TCRdb lists one entry per CDR3 protein and no DNA. The table lists roughly 5,000 distinct CDR3 sequences. These data also featured in a second study, about T cell repertoires in aging, cancer and after chemotherapy.

The sample was peripheral blood. Receptor source: a human donor in good health. Both conserved end residues are part of each CDR3. Only part of the rows carry a size: once, few, many, or a class if the clone is expanded.

cdr3_aa	j_call	v_call	clone_size
CASSPLDTTSTYEQYF	TRBJ2-7	TRBV6-2/TRBV6-3	.
CSVRRGLRTDTQYF	TRBJ2-3	TRBV29-1	.
CASSLRRDRYSDHQETQYF	TRBJ2-5	TRBV27	.
CASTTGTGGPANTGELFF	TRBJ2-2	TRBV6-5	.
CASSMPGAPYGYTF	TRBJ1-2	TRBV5-4	.
CASSKLTDIAKNIQYF	TRBJ2-4	TRBV19	.
CASRENTGELFF	TRBJ2-2	TRBV5-1	.
CSVSHPTGANTGELFF	TRBJ2-2	TRBV29-1	.
CASSSPSGWTASTDTQYF	TRBJ2-3	TRBV27	.
CASSPRTSGTTDTQYF	TRBJ2-3	TRBV11-2	.
CASSLIGGLNNEQFF	TRBJ2-1	TRBV27	.
CASRPGKDTEAFF	TRBJ1-1	TRBV19	.
CSARDLQGQETQYF	TRBJ2-5	TRBV20-1	.
CASSGGLPRYTQYF	TRBJ2-3	TRBV6-5	.
CASSYDERETQYF	TRBJ2-5	TRBV6-5	medium-sized
CASSLTRTGVYTEAFF	TRBJ1-1	TRBV6-5	.
CASSMGTSGTYEQYF	TRBJ2-7	TRBV19	.
CASSQDLTVARGYTF	TRBJ1-2	TRBV4-3	.
CASSYSIDYRVQYF	TRBJ2-5	TRBV6-2/TRBV6-3	.
CASSPAGSSYEQYF	TRBJ2-7	TRBV18	.
CAIREQVGFSGEQYF	TRBJ2-7	TRBV10-3	.
CASSSRRKQGLATLSSYEQYF	TRBJ2-7	TRBV27	.
CASKFLPNTEAFF	TRBJ1-1	TRBV6-2/TRBV6-3	.
CASSLAVGRSSYNEQFF	TRBJ2-1	TRBV5-1	.
CASSLWGGSSSYEQYF	TRBJ2-7	TRBV27	.
CASSSWTGGTLQNIQYF	TRBJ2-4	TRBV19	.
CASSLFGRGESTGELFF	TRBJ2-2	TRBV27	.
CASSYRHEQFF	TRBJ2-1	TRBV6-5	.
CASSSGLDVSSTDTQYF	TRBJ2-3	TRBV6-5	medium-sized
CASSSVDREGTREYYEQYF	TRBJ2-7	TRBV5-6	.
CASSLSGLSTDTQYF	TRBJ2-3	TRBV7-2	.
CSATLGVNSPLHF	TRBJ1-6	TRBV29-1	medium-sized
CATSDFDRRVETGELFF	TRBJ2-2	TRBV24-1	.
CASSFGTSGSYEQYF	TRBJ2-7	TRBV12-3/TRBV12-4	.
CASSLVAGLYYGYTF	TRBJ1-2	TRBV11-1	.
CASSIGTGDYEQYF	TRBJ2-7	TRBV19	medium-sized
CASRILSGNTIYF	TRBJ1-3	TRBV30	.
CASSINRAGTGELFF	TRBJ2-2	TRBV19	.
CASSYAPGYGADTQYF	TRBJ2-3	TRBV6-5	.
CASSRYIGRAYEQYF	TRBJ2-7	TRBV6-5	.
CASSRRGETQYF	TRBJ2-5	TRBV5-5	medium-sized
CASRDVRTVEQFF	TRBJ2-1	TRBV6-5	.
CASSLMGTGELFF	TRBJ2-2	TRBV27	.
CSVPDGGSFDEQYF	TRBJ2-7	TRBV29-1	.
CASTPGLTVHEQYF	TRBJ2-7	TRBV19	.
CASSPRTGSLYEQYF	TRBJ2-7	TRBV18	.
CASSLSPPTDTQYF	TRBJ2-3	TRBV19	.
CSVDDRGETQYF	TRBJ2-5	TRBV29-1	.
CAWSPGISTDTQYF	TRBJ2-3	TRBV30	.
CASSAGGSGRAFYEQYF	TRBJ2-7	TRBV5-6	.
CASTGQDNYGYTF	TRBJ1-2	TRBV6-1	.
CASSRNRGQVSSDTQYF	TRBJ2-3	TRBV6-6	.
CASSLGGLNNEQFF	TRBJ2-1	TRBV5-5	.
CSVPLGLAGSNTGELFF	TRBJ2-2	TRBV29-1	medium-sized